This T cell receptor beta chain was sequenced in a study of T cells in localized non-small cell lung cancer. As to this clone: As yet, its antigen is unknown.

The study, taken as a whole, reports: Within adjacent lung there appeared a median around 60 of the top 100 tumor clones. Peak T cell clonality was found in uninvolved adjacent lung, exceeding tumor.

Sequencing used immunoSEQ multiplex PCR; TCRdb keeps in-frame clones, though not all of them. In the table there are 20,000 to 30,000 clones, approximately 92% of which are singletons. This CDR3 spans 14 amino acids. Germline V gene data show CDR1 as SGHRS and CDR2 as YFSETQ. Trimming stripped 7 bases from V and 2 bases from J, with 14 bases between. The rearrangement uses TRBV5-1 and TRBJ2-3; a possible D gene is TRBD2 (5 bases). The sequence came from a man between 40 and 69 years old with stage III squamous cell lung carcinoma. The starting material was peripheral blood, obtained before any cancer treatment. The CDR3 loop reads CASSRGQVTDTQYF. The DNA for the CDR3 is TGCGCCAGCTCCAGAGGGCAGGTCACAGATACGCAGTATTTT.